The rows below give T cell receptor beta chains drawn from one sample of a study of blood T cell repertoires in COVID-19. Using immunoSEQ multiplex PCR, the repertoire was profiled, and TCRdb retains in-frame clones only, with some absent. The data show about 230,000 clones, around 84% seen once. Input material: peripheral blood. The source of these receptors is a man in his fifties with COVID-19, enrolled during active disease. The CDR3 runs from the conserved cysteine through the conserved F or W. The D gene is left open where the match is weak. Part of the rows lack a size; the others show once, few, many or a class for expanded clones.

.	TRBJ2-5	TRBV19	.	CASSIKREETQYF	TGTGCCAGTAGTATCAAGCGGGAAGAGACCCAGTACTTC
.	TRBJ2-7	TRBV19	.	CASRFRATTYEQYF	TGTGCCAGTCGCTTCAGGGCCACAACCTACGAGCAGTACTTC
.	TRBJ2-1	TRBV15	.	CATRVGGQPGEQFF	TGTGCCACCCGTGTGGGAGGTCAACCTGGGGAGCAGTTCTTC
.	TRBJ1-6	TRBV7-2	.	CASSFRSSYNSPLHF	TGTGCCAGCAGCTTCAGAAGCTCCTATAATTCACCCCTCCACTTT
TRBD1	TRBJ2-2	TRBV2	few	CASRRRDRGGTGELFF	TGTGCCAGCAGGCGTCGGGACAGGGGTGGCACCGGGGAGCTGTTTTTT
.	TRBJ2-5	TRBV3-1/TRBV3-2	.	CASSQEVPGLETQYF	TGTGCCAGCAGCCAAGAAGTGCCGGGGTTAGAGACCCAGTACTTC
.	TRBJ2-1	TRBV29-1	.	CSVERLAEEGTFF	TGCAGCGTTGAAAGGTTGGCGGAAGAGGGTACGTTCTTC
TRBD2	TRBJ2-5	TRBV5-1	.	CASSPTLAGEQETQYF	TGCGCCAGCAGCCCAACACTAGCGGGTGAACAAGAGACCCAGTACTTC
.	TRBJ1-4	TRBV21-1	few	CASSKVRDSTNEKLFF	TGTGCCAGCAGCAAAGTCCGGGACTCAACTAATGAAAAACTGTTTTTT
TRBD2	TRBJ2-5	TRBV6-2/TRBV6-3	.	CASSPGTSGEETQYF	TGTGCCAGCAGCCCTGGGACTAGCGGGGAAGAGACCCAGTACTTC
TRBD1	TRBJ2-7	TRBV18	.	CASSGQGYEQYF	TGTGCCAGCTCGGGACAGGGCTACGAGCAGTACTTC
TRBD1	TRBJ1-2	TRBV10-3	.	CAITAQGARNGYTF	TGTGCCATCACCGCACAGGGGGCGCGAAATGGCTACACCTTC
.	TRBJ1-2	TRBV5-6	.	CASSLSYSGYTF	TGTGCCAGCAGCTTGTCTTACAGCGGCTACACCTTC
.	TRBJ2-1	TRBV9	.	CASSAIRDSSYNEQFF	TGTGCCAGCAGCGCGATCCGGGACTCCTCTTACAATGAGCAGTTCTTC
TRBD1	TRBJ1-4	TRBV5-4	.	CASSLQGAEEKLFF	TGTGCCAGCAGCTTGCAGGGGGCGGAAGAAAAACTGTTTTTT
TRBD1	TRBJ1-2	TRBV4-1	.	CASSYIQGANYGYTF	TGCGCCAGCAGCTATATACAGGGGGCAAACTATGGCTACACCTTC
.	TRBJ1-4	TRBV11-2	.	CASSLDRGYEKLFF	TGTGCCAGCAGCTTAGACAGGGGTTATGAAAAACTGTTTTTT
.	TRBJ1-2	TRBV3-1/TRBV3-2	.	CASSQRGSGYTF	TGTGCCAGCAGCCAAAGGGGGTCTGGCTACACCTTC
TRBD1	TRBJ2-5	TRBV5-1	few	CASSSVAPTGQGEETQYF	TGCGCCAGCAGCTCCGTTGCCCCTACTGGACAGGGCGAGGAGACCCAGTACTTC
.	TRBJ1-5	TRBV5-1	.	CASSLQGDQPQHF	TGCGCCAGCAGCCTACAGGGAGATCAGCCCCAGCATTTT
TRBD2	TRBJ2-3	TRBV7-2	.	CASGGDYRADTQYF	TGTGCCAGCGGGGGGGACTATAGAGCAGATACGCAGTATTTT
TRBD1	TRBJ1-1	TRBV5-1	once	CASSDQGARNTEAFF	TGCGCCAGCAGCGACCAGGGGGCGAGGAACACTGAAGCTTTCTTT
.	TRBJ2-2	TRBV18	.	CASSPRADSGNGGELFF	TGTGCCAGCTCACCACGGGCGGACAGTGGCAACGGTGGGGAGCTGTTTTTT
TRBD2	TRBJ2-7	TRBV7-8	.	CASSHYPGLAGYEQYF	TGTGCCAGCAGCCACTACCCGGGACTAGCGGGGTACGAGCAGTACTTC
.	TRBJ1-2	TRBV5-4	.	CASSLDRRGNGYTF	TGTGCCAGCAGCCTCGACAGGCGGGGGAATGGCTACACCTTC
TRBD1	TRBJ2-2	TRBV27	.	CATTPGTGNTGELFF	TGTGCCACTACACCCGGGACAGGGAACACCGGGGAGCTGTTTTTT
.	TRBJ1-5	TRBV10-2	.	CASSDGGGRNQPQHF	TGCGCCAGCAGTGACGGGGGTGGGCGCAATCAGCCCCAGCATTTT
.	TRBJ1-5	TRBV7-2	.	CASSSGFNRASNQPQHF	TGTGCCAGCAGCTCCGGTTTTAACAGGGCCAGCAATCAGCCCCAGCATTTT
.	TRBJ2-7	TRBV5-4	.	CASSLAGASSYEQYF	TGTGCCAGCAGCCTCGCGGGGGCCAGCTCCTACGAGCAGTACTTC
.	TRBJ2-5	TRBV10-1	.	CASSESGVETQYF	TGCGCCAGCAGTGAGTCCGGGGTGGAGACCCAGTACTTC
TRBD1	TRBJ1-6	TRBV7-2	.	CASSLQGDSPLHF	TGTGCCAGCAGCTTACAGGGGGATTCACCCCTCCACTTT
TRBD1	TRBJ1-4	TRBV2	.	CASGTDNEKLFF	TGTGCCTCCGGGACAGATAATGAAAAACTGTTTTTT
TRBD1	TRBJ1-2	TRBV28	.	CASRPPGQALYGYTF	TGTGCCAGCAGACCCCCGGGACAGGCCCTCTATGGCTACACCTTC
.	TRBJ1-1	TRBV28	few	CASSFSRVHLNTEAFF	TGTGCCAGCAGTTTTTCCAGGGTTCATTTGAACACTGAAGCTTTCTTT
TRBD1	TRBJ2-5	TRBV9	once	CASSVGTGEVETQYF	TGTGCCAGCAGCGTCGGGACAGGGGAAGTGGAGACCCAGTACTTC
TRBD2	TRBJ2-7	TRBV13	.	CASSFSGSIHEQYF	TGTGCCAGCAGCTTTAGCGGGAGTATACACGAGCAGTACTTC
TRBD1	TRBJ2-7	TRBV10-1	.	CASPGQGPNEQYF	TGCGCCAGTCCGGGACAGGGTCCCAACGAGCAGTACTTC
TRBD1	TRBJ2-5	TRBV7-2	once	CASSFDRGQETQYF	TGTGCCAGCAGCTTCGACAGGGGGCAGGAGACCCAGTACTTC
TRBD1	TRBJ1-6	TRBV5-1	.	CASSFRGWSYNSPLHF	TGCGCCAGCAGCTTCAGGGGGTGGTCCTATAATTCACCCCTCCACTTT
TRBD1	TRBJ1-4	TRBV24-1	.	CATSDSGQGGEKLFF	TGTGCCACCAGTGATTCGGGACAGGGAGGCGAAAAACTGTTTTTT
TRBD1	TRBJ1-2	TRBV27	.	CASSLQGQGNYGYTF	TGTGCCAGCAGTTTACAGGGACAGGGGAACTATGGCTACACCTTC
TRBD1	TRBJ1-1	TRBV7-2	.	CASSLDVTGSTEAFF	TGTGCCAGCAGCTTAGACGTGACAGGGTCCACTGAAGCTTTCTTT
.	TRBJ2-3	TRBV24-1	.	CATSDPPNVGAQYF	TGTGCCACCAGTGATCCGCCGAATGTGGGGGCCCAGTATTTT
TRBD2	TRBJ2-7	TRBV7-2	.	CASSLTSGGAYEQYF	TGTGCCAGCAGCCTAACTAGCGGGGGGGCCTACGAGCAGTACTTC
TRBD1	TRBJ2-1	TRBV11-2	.	CASSLRGQERRLGNEQFF	TGTGCCAGCAGCTTAAGGGGACAGGAACGCAGGCTGGGGAATGAGCAGTTCTTC
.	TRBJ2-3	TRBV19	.	CASSRIPTDTQYF	TGTGCCAGTTCCAGGATCCCCACAGATACGCAGTATTTT
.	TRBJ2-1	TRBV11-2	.	CASSLDLNRVIYNEQFF	TGTGCCAGCAGCTTAGATCTTAACAGGGTGATCTACAATGAGCAGTTCTTC
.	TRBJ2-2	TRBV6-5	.	CASSYSHFTGELFF	TGTGCCAGCAGTTACTCACATTTTACCGGGGAGCTGTTTTTT